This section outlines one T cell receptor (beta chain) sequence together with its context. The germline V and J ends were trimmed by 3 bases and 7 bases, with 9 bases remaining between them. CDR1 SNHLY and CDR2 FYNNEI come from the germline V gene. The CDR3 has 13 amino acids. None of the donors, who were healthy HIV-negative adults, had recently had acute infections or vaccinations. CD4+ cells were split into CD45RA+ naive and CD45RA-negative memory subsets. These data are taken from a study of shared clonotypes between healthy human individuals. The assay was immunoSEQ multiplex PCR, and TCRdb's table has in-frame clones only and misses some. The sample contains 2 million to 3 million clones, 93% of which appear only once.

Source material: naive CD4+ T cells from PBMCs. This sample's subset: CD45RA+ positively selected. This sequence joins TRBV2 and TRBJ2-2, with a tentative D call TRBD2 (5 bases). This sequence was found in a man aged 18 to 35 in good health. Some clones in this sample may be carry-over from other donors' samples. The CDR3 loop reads CASSDSGNGELFF. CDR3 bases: TGTGCCAGCAGTGATTCGGGAAACGGGGAGCTGTTTTTT.